The entry below describes one TCR beta chain. The data stem from a study of technical replicates of blood from a handful of donors. Germline V CDR1 and CDR2: SGHAT, FQNNGV. The CDR3 spans 19 residues. V lost 5 bases and J lost 1; bases outside the gene matches: 12. Sequenced by immunoSEQ multiplex PCR; TCRdb stores in-frame clones only, minus some. The table has about 66,000 clones, around nine tenths seen once. The receptor was isolated from a human donor in good health. Specimen: T cells isolated from PBMCs. The rearrangement joins TRBV11-2 to TRBJ2-1, with 12 bases lining up with TRBD2. The CDR3: CASSLRLAGAVGSYNEQFF. DNA of the CDR3: TGTGCCAGCAGCCTAAGACTAGCGGGAGCGGTTGGGTCCTACAATGAGCAGTTCTTC.